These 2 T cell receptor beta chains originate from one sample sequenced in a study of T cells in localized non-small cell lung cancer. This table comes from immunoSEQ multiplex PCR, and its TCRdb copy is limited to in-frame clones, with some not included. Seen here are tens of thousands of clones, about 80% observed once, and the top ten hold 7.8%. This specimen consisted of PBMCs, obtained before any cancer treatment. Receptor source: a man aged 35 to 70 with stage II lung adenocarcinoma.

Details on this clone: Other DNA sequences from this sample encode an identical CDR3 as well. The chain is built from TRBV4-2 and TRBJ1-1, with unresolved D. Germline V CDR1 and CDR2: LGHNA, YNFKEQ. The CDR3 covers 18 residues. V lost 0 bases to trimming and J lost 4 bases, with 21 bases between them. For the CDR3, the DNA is TGTGCCAGCAGCCAAGATCTGGCCAACGTCCAACGGGGCACTGAAGCTTTCTTT. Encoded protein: CASSQDLANVQRGTEAFF.

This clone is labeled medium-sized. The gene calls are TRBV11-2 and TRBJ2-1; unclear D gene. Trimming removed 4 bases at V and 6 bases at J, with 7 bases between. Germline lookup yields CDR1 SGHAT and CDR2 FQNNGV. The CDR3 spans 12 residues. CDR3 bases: TGTGCCAGCAGCTCGCTGGCCAATGAGCAGTTCTTC. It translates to CASSSLANEQFF.